This T cell receptor (beta chain) was recovered during a study of graft-versus-host responses after intestinal transplantation. Study-wide background: Every recipient had anti-thymocyte globulin induction and around three years of tacrolimus plus steroids.

The CDR3 contains 18 residues. This clone occurred once. Its antigen is currently unknown. Profiled with immunoSEQ multiplex PCR; TCRdb holds only in-frame clones, not every one. This repertoire shows over 55,000 clones, about 90% found once; its top ten account for 1.3%. This material consisted of unstimulated CD8+ T cells sorted from spleen or lymph node cells, taken before intestinal transplant. J is TRBJ2-7 and V is TRBV21-1; TRBD1, the table's D call, was not compared with the DNA. TRBV21-1 constitutes a pseudogene. This receptor was taken from a human donor who received an intestinal transplant. For the CDR3, the DNA is TGTGCCAGCAGCAAACTTGGCAGGGGGTGGGGACAGGGTTACGAGCAGTACTTC. Translating it yields CASSKLGRGWGQGYEQYF.